Listed below are T cell receptor beta chains from one sample, sequenced in a study of shared clonotypes between healthy human individuals. Sequenced by immunoSEQ multiplex PCR; TCRdb stores in-frame clones only, minus some. The sample lists approximately 88,000 clones; around 68% were seen once. The sequenced material came from memory CD8+ T cells sorted from blood. The receptor set was obtained from a man aged 25-45 years in good health. The CDR3 runs from the conserved cysteine through the conserved F or W. The D gene is left open where the match is weak. Clone sizes are given selectively: once, few, many, or a class where the clone is expanded.

j_call: TRBJ2-7; clone_size: -; v_call: TRBV7-8; d_call: TRBD2; cdr3_aa: CASSSTLAGGPHEQYF; cdr3_nt: TGTGCCAGCAGCTCTACACTAGCGGGAGGGCCCCACGAGCAGTACTTC
j_call: TRBJ2-7; clone_size: few; v_call: TRBV15; d_call: TRBD2; cdr3_aa: CATSRDQGGSYEQYF; cdr3_nt: TGTGCCACCAGCAGAGATCAGGGCGGGAGCTACGAGCAGTACTTC
j_call: TRBJ2-1; clone_size: few; v_call: TRBV16; d_call: -; cdr3_aa: CASSPPILNEQFF; cdr3_nt: TGTGCCAGCAGCCCCCCTATACTCAATGAGCAGTTCTTC
j_call: TRBJ1-2; clone_size: -; v_call: TRBV4-1; d_call: -; cdr3_aa: CASSQDLTYFVDGYTF; cdr3_nt: TGCGCCAGCAGCCAAGATCTTACCTATTTTGTGGATGGCTACACCTTC
j_call: TRBJ2-7; clone_size: many; v_call: TRBV28; d_call: -; cdr3_aa: CASSAVSYEQYF; cdr3_nt: TGTGCCAGCAGTGCAGTCTCCTACGAGCAGTACTTC
j_call: TRBJ2-1; clone_size: once; v_call: TRBV4-3; d_call: TRBD1; cdr3_aa: CASSQGQGGPDNEQFF; cdr3_nt: TGCGCCAGCAGCCAAGGACAGGGGGGGCCGGACAATGAGCAGTTCTTC
j_call: TRBJ2-5; clone_size: -; v_call: TRBV19; d_call: TRBD2; cdr3_aa: CASSLAGVGETQYF; cdr3_nt: TGTGCCAGTAGCTTAGCGGGAGTAGGAGAGACCCAGTACTTC
j_call: TRBJ2-7; clone_size: few; v_call: TRBV7-2; d_call: -; cdr3_aa: CASSLGGPHYEQYF; cdr3_nt: TGTGCCAGCAGCTTAGGCGGGCCTCACTACGAGCAGTACTTC
j_call: TRBJ2-3; clone_size: -; v_call: TRBV28; d_call: TRBD2; cdr3_aa: CASSDRTSGRDTDTQYF; cdr3_nt: TGTGCCAGCAGTGACCGGACTAGCGGGAGGGACACAGATACGCAGTATTTT
j_call: TRBJ2-2; clone_size: -; v_call: TRBV28; d_call: -; cdr3_aa: CASSLSGRNDTGELFF; cdr3_nt: TGTGCCAGCAGTTTAAGTGGGAGGAATGACACCGGGGAGCTGTTTTTT
j_call: TRBJ2-1; clone_size: -; v_call: TRBV6-1; d_call: TRBD2; cdr3_aa: CASAEWGGSEHEQFF; cdr3_nt: TGTGCCAGTGCCGAGTGGGGGGGAAGTGAGCATGAGCAGTTCTTC
j_call: TRBJ1-2; clone_size: once; v_call: TRBV13; d_call: -; cdr3_aa: CASSFGESGYTF; cdr3_nt: TGTGCCAGCAGCTTCGGGGAGTCTGGCTACACCTTC
j_call: TRBJ2-1; clone_size: few; v_call: TRBV10-3; d_call: -; cdr3_aa: CAISEYESQFF; cdr3_nt: TGTGCCATCAGTGAGTATGAGTCCCAGTTCTTC
j_call: TRBJ2-1; clone_size: -; v_call: TRBV6-1; d_call: -; cdr3_aa: CASNQDSEQFF; cdr3_nt: TGTGCCAGCAACCAGGACTCTGAGCAGTTCTTC
j_call: TRBJ2-5; clone_size: few; v_call: TRBV2; d_call: TRBD1; cdr3_aa: CASRRTQGQETQYF; cdr3_nt: TGTGCCAGCAGAAGGACACAGGGGCAGGAGACCCAGTACTTC
j_call: TRBJ2-1; clone_size: -; v_call: TRBV6-6; d_call: -; cdr3_aa: CASRGTSYNEQFF; cdr3_nt: TGTGCCAGCAGGGGTACCAGCTACAATGAGCAGTTCTTC
j_call: TRBJ2-3; clone_size: few; v_call: TRBV6-4; d_call: TRBD2; cdr3_aa: CASSEGPGLASDTQYF; cdr3_nt: TGTGCCAGCAGTGAGGGTCCGGGACTAGCATCTGATACGCAGTATTTT
j_call: TRBJ2-5; clone_size: -; v_call: TRBV9; d_call: TRBD2; cdr3_aa: CASSVDASGIKETQYF; cdr3_nt: TGTGCCAGCAGCGTAGATGCTAGCGGGATTAAAGAGACCCAGTACTTC
j_call: TRBJ2-5; clone_size: few; v_call: TRBV2; d_call: -; cdr3_aa: CASRESRGETQYF; cdr3_nt: TGTGCCAGCAGAGAGTCCCGGGGGGAGACCCAGTACTTC
j_call: TRBJ1-5; clone_size: few; v_call: TRBV27; d_call: TRBD1; cdr3_aa: CASSFRGPDQPQHF; cdr3_nt: TGTGCCAGCAGTTTTAGGGGGCCGGATCAGCCCCAGCATTTT
j_call: TRBJ2-7; clone_size: -; v_call: TRBV28; d_call: -; cdr3_aa: CASRGNAYEQYF; cdr3_nt: TGTGCCAGCAGGGGGAACGCCTACGAGCAGTACTTC
j_call: TRBJ1-2; clone_size: -; v_call: TRBV6-5; d_call: -; cdr3_aa: CASSPVGQFGYTF; cdr3_nt: TGTGCCAGCAGTCCGGTCGGACAGTTTGGCTACACCTTC
j_call: TRBJ2-3; clone_size: -; v_call: TRBV9; d_call: TRBD1; cdr3_aa: CASSTRLGQGADTQYF; cdr3_nt: TGTGCCAGCAGCACCCGATTAGGACAGGGCGCAGATACGCAGTATTTT
j_call: TRBJ1-4; clone_size: -; v_call: TRBV9; d_call: -; cdr3_aa: CASSVGLNEKLFF; cdr3_nt: TGTGCCAGCAGCGTAGGACTTAATGAAAAACTGTTTTTT
j_call: TRBJ2-3; clone_size: -; v_call: TRBV25-1; d_call: -; cdr3_aa: CATNRETDTQYF; cdr3_nt: TGTGCCACGAACAGGGAGACAGATACGCAGTATTTT
j_call: TRBJ2-7; clone_size: few; v_call: TRBV27; d_call: -; cdr3_aa: CASSSPGLEQYF; cdr3_nt: TGTGCCAGCAGTTCCCCGGGGCTCGAGCAGTACTTC
j_call: TRBJ1-2; clone_size: few; v_call: TRBV11-2; d_call: TRBD1; cdr3_aa: CASSLVQDRGDYGYTF; cdr3_nt: TGTGCCAGCAGCTTAGTGCAGGACAGGGGGGACTATGGCTACACCTTC
j_call: TRBJ2-1; clone_size: -; v_call: TRBV14; d_call: TRBD2; cdr3_aa: CASSQDPKREPDNEQFF; cdr3_nt: TGTGCCAGCAGCCAAGATCCCAAGCGGGAGCCGGACAATGAGCAGTTCTTC
j_call: TRBJ1-4; clone_size: few; v_call: TRBV25-1; d_call: -; cdr3_aa: CASSYLGEKLFF; cdr3_nt: TGTGCCAGCTCTTATTTAGGTGAAAAACTGTTTTTT
j_call: TRBJ2-7; clone_size: -; v_call: TRBV5-1; d_call: -; cdr3_aa: CASSLVESGLREQYF; cdr3_nt: TGCGCCAGCAGCTTGGTAGAATCAGGGTTAAGAGAGCAGTACTTC
j_call: TRBJ2-5; clone_size: -; v_call: TRBV7-6; d_call: TRBD2; cdr3_aa: CASSPRLAGDQETQYF; cdr3_nt: TGTGCCAGCAGCCCTAGACTAGCGGGAGACCAAGAGACCCAGTACTTC
j_call: TRBJ2-1; clone_size: -; v_call: TRBV4-1; d_call: -; cdr3_aa: CASSQDLSGSGGYNEQFF; cdr3_nt: TGCGCCAGCAGCCAAGATCTTTCAGGGAGCGGCGGCTACAATGAGCAGTTCTTC
j_call: TRBJ2-3; clone_size: -; v_call: TRBV20-1; d_call: -; cdr3_aa: CSAGLGDTQYF; cdr3_nt: TGCAGTGCTGGCCTAGGGGATACGCAGTATTTT
j_call: TRBJ1-1; clone_size: -; v_call: TRBV5-4; d_call: TRBD1; cdr3_aa: CASSWGQANTEAFF; cdr3_nt: TGTGCCAGCAGTTGGGGACAGGCGAACACTGAAGCTTTCTTT
j_call: TRBJ2-4; clone_size: -; v_call: TRBV11-2; d_call: -; cdr3_aa: CASSLASDLNIQYF; cdr3_nt: TGTGCCAGCAGCTTAGCGTCCGATCTTAACATTCAGTACTTC
j_call: TRBJ2-2; clone_size: -; v_call: TRBV27; d_call: -; cdr3_aa: CASSLSLSGEELFF; cdr3_nt: TGTGCCAGCAGTTTATCTCTTTCGGGCGAGGAGCTGTTTTTT
j_call: TRBJ1-1; clone_size: -; v_call: TRBV5-1; d_call: TRBD1; cdr3_aa: CASSPGTGGAGTEAFF; cdr3_nt: TGCGCCAGCAGCCCCGGGACAGGGGGCGCGGGGACTGAAGCTTTCTTT
j_call: TRBJ2-1; clone_size: many; v_call: TRBV7-8; d_call: -; cdr3_aa: CASSLMVYNEQFF; cdr3_nt: TGTGCCAGCAGCTTAATGGTCTACAATGAGCAGTTCTTC
j_call: TRBJ2-7; clone_size: many; v_call: TRBV7-9; d_call: -; cdr3_aa: CASSSPSYEQYF; cdr3_nt: TGTGCCAGCAGCTCCCCCTCCTACGAGCAGTACTTC
j_call: TRBJ2-2; clone_size: -; v_call: TRBV19; d_call: TRBD1; cdr3_aa: CASSLDTGGWTGELFF; cdr3_nt: TGTGCCAGTAGTCTGGATACAGGGGGCTGGACCGGGGAGCTGTTTTTT
j_call: TRBJ2-2; clone_size: -; v_call: TRBV10-3; d_call: TRBD1; cdr3_aa: CAIRGQGRGTGELFF; cdr3_nt: TGTGCCATCAGGGGACAGGGTAGGGGCACCGGGGAGCTGTTTTTT
j_call: TRBJ2-5; clone_size: -; v_call: TRBV11-2; d_call: TRBD1; cdr3_aa: CASSLTGFRETQYF; cdr3_nt: TGTGCCAGCAGCTTGACAGGGTTTCGAGAGACCCAGTACTTC
j_call: TRBJ2-5; clone_size: -; v_call: TRBV9; d_call: -; cdr3_aa: CASSVGDSAETQYF; cdr3_nt: TGTGCCAGCAGCGTAGGTGATTCTGCAGAGACCCAGTACTTC
j_call: TRBJ1-4; clone_size: -; v_call: TRBV9; d_call: TRBD1; cdr3_aa: CASSSESWTGNEKLFF; cdr3_nt: TGTGCCAGCAGCTCAGAGTCTTGGACAGGGAATGAAAAACTGTTTTTT
j_call: TRBJ1-4; clone_size: -; v_call: TRBV6-4; d_call: -; cdr3_aa: CASLGTTNEKLFF; cdr3_nt: TGTGCCAGTTTGGGTACAACTAATGAAAAACTGTTTTTT
j_call: TRBJ2-3; clone_size: once; v_call: TRBV2; d_call: TRBD2; cdr3_aa: CASSLMGLTDTQYF; cdr3_nt: TGTGCCAGCAGTCTTATGGGACTAACAGATACGCAGTATTTT
j_call: TRBJ2-3; clone_size: few; v_call: TRBV6-6; d_call: TRBD2; cdr3_aa: CASSYSQREGRDTQYF; cdr3_nt: TGTGCCAGCAGTTACTCGCAGCGGGAGGGCCGCGATACGCAGTATTTT
j_call: TRBJ2-7; clone_size: medium-sized; v_call: TRBV11-1; d_call: TRBD1; cdr3_aa: CASSSSDRGTYEQYF; cdr3_nt: TGTGCCAGCAGCTCCTCGGACAGGGGTACCTACGAGCAGTACTTC
j_call: TRBJ1-2; clone_size: once; v_call: TRBV27; d_call: TRBD1; cdr3_aa: CAITERQGDYGYTF; cdr3_nt: TGTGCCATCACCGAGAGACAGGGGGACTATGGCTACACCTTC
j_call: TRBJ1-2; clone_size: -; v_call: TRBV6-5; d_call: -; cdr3_aa: CASSYRPSPADGYTF; cdr3_nt: TGTGCCAGCAGTTACAGGCCCTCCCCGGCAGATGGCTACACCTTC
j_call: TRBJ2-7; clone_size: -; v_call: TRBV28; d_call: TRBD1; cdr3_aa: CASSYRGPRGQYF; cdr3_nt: TGTGCCAGCAGCTACAGGGGGCCCAGGGGGCAGTACTTC
j_call: TRBJ2-3; clone_size: -; v_call: TRBV5-1; d_call: TRBD2; cdr3_aa: CASSPGGLASTDTQYF; cdr3_nt: TGCGCCAGCAGCCCCGGCGGACTAGCTAGCACAGATACGCAGTATTTT
j_call: TRBJ2-4; clone_size: few; v_call: TRBV11-2; d_call: -; cdr3_aa: CASSSRLAKNIQYF; cdr3_nt: TGTGCCAGCAGCTCCCGGCTAGCCAAAAACATTCAGTACTTC
j_call: TRBJ2-7; clone_size: once; v_call: TRBV25-1; d_call: TRBD2; cdr3_aa: CASSDAGTRVYEQYF; cdr3_nt: TGTGCCAGCAGTGACGCCGGGACTAGAGTCTACGAGCAGTACTTC